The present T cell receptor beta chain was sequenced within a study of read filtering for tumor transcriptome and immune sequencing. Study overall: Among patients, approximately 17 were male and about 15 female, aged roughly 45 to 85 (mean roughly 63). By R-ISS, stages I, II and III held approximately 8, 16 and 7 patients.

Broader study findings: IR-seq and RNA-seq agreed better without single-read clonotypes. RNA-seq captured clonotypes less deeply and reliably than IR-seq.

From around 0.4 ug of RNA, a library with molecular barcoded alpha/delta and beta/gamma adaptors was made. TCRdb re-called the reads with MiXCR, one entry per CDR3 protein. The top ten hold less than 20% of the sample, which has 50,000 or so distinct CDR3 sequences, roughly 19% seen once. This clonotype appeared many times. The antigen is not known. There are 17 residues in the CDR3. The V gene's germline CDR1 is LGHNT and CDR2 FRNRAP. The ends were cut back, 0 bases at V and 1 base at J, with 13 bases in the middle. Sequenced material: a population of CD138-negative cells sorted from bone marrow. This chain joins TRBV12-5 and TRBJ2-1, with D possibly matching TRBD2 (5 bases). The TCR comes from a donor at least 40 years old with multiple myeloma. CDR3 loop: CASGLVLGAVSYNEQFF. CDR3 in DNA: TGTGCTAGTGGTTTGGTATTGGGAGCTGTATCCTACAATGAGCAGTTCTTC.